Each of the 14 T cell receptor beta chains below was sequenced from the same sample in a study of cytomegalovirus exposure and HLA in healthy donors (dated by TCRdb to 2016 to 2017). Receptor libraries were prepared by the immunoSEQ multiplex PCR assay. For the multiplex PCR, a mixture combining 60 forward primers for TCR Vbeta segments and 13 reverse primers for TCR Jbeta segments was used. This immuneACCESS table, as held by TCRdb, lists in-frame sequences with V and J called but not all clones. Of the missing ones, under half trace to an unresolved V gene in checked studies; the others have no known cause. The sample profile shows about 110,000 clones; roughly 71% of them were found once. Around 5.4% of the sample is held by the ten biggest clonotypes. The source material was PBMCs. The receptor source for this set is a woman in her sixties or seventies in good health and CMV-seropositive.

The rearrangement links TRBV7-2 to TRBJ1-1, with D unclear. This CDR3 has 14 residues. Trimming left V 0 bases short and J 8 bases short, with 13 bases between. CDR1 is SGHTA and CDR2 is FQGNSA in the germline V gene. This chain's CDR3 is CASSLALAGEEAFF. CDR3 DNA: TGTGCCAGCAGCTTAGCATTAGCCGGGGAAGAAGCTTTCTTT. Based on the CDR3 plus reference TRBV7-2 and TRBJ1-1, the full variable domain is GAGVSQSPSNKVTEKGKDVELRCDPISGHTALYWYRQSLGQGLEFLIYFQGNSAPDKSGLPSDRFSAERTGGSVSTLTIQRTQQEDSAVYLCASSLALAGEEAFFGQGTRLTVV.

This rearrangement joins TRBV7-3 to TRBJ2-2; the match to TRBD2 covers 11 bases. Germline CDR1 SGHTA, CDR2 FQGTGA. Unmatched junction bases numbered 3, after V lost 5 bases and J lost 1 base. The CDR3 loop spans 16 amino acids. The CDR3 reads CASSVGLAGNTGELFF. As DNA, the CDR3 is TGTGCCAGCAGCGTCGGACTAGCGGGGAACACCGGGGAGCTGTTTTTT.

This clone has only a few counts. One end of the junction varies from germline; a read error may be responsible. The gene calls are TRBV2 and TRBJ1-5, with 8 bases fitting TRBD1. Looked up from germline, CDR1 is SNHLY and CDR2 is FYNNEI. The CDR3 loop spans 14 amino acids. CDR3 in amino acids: CASSEGQGDQPQHF. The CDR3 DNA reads TGTGCCAGCAGCGAAGGACAGGGTGATCAGCCCCAGCATTTT.

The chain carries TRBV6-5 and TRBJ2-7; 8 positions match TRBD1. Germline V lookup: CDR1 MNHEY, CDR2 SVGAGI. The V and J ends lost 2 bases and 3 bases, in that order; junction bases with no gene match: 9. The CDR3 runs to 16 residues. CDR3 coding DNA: TGTGCCAGCAGTTACGGACAGACAGGGGCCAACTACGAGCAGTACTTC. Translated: CASSYGQTGANYEQYF.

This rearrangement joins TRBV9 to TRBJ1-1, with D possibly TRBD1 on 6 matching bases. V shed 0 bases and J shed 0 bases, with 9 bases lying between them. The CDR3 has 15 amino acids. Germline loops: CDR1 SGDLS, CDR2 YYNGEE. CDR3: CASSVASGVNTEAFF. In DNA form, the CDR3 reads TGTGCCAGCAGCGTAGCCTCAGGGGTGAACACTGAAGCTTTCTTT. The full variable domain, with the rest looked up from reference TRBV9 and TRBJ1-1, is DSGVTQTPKHLITATGQRVTLRCSPRSGDLSVYWYQQSLDQGLQFLIQYYNGEERAKGNILERFSAQQFPDLHSELNLSSLELGDSALYFCASSVASGVNTEAFFGQGTRLTVV.

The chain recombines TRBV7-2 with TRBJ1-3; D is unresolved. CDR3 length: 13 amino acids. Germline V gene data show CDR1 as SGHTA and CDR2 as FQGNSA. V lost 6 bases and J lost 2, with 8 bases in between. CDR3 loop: CASRTEPGNTIYF. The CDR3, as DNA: TGTGCCAGCAGAACGGAGCCTGGAAACACCATATATTTT.

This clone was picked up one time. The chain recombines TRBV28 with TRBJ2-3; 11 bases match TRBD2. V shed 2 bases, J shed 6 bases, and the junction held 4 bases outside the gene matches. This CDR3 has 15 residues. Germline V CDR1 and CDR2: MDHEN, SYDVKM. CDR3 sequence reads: CASSLRTSGSDTQYF. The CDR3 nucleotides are TGTGCCAGCAGTTTACGGACTAGCGGGTCCGATACGCAGTATTTT.

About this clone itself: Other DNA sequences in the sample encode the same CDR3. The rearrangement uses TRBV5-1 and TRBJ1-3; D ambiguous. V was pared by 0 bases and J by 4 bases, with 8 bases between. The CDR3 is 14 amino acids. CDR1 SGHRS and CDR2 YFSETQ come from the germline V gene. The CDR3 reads CASSLAGSGNTIYF. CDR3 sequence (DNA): TGCGCCAGCAGCTTGGCCGGGTCAGGAAACACCATATATTTT.

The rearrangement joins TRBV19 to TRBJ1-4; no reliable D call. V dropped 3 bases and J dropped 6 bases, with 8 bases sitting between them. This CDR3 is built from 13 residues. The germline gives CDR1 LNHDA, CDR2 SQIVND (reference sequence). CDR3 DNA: TGTGCCAGTAGTATCAACAGAGATGAAAAACTGTTTTTT. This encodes CASSINRDEKLFF.

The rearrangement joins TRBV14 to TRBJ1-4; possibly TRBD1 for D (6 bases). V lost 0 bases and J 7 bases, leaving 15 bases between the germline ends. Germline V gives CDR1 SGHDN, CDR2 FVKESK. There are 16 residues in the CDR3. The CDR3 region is CASSQEQGSSFEKLFF. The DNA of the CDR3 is TGTGCCAGCAGCCAAGAACAGGGTTCGTCCTTTGAAAAACTGTTTTTT.

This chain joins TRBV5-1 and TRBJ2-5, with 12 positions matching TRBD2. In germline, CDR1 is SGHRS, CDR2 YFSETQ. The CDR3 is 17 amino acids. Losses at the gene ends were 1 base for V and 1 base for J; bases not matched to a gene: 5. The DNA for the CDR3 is TGCGCCAGCAGCTTGAGACTAGCGGGGGACCCCCAAGAGACCCAGTACTTC. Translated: CASSLRLAGDPQETQYF.

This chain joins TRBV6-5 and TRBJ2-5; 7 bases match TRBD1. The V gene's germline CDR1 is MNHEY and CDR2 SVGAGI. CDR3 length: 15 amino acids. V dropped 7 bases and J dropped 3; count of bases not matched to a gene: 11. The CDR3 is CASKSPSGTEETQYF. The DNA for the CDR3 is TGTGCCAGCAAAAGCCCCTCCGGGACAGAAGAGACCCAGTACTTC.

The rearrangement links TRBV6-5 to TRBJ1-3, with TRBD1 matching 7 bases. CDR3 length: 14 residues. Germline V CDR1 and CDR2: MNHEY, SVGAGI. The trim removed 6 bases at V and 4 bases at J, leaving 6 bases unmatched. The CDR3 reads CASSRGTAGNTIYF. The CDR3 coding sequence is TGTGCCAGCAGCCGAGGGACAGCCGGAAACACCATATATTTT.

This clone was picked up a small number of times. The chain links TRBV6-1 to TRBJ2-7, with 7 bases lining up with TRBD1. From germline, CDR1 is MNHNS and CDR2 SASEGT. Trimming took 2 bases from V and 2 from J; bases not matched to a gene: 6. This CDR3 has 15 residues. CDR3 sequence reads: CASSEKRDRAYEQYF. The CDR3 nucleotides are TGTGCCAGCAGTGAAAAAAGGGACAGAGCCTACGAGCAGTACTTC.